This TCR beta chain was captured by sequencing in a study of blood T cell repertoires in COVID-19. Study as a whole: Collection of acute and convalescent COVID-19 samples took place in the United States, Italy and Spain.

Enrolled through a virtual design, the participants were between roughly 18 and 90 years of age and came from fewer than 30 US areas. Categorization into cohorts depended on clinical history that participants reported. Method: immunoSEQ multiplex PCR; TCRdb's copy keeps in-frame clones and lacks some. The repertoire has 270,000 or so clones, about nine tenths of them found once; the top ten carry approximately 4%. Deletions cut 4 bases from V and 5 bases from J, with 5 bases between. CDR3 size: 11 residues. CDR1 and CDR2 (germline): SGHAT, FQNNGV. What was sequenced was PBMCs or T cells enriched from blood (not recorded which). The TCR was taken from a woman under 40 with acute COVID-19. This sequence joins TRBV11-2 and TRBJ2-5; no definite D call. This CDR3 is CASSSRETQYF. The CDR3 region has the DNA TGTGCCAGCAGCTCTAGGGAGACCCAGTACTTC.